The rows below give T cell receptor beta chains drawn from one sample of a study of monozygotic twins with inflammatory bowel disease. TCRdb reprocessed the 5' RACE reads and keeps a single row for each CDR3 protein, giving no DNA. Here the sample table reports about 330,000 distinct CDR3 sequences. Sequenced: blood. Source of these receptors: a human donor with ulcerative colitis or Crohn's disease, or a healthy co-twin of an affected twin (not recorded which). Each CDR3 is given with its conserved first and last residue. Fields, in order: J gene, CDR3 length, V gene, CDR3 protein.

J gene: TRBJ2-7
CDR3 length: 17
V gene: TRBV5-4
CDR3 protein: CASSLAPGQGTIYEQYF

J gene: TRBJ2-2
CDR3 length: 13
V gene: TRBV20-1
CDR3 protein: CSARGGGTGELFF

J gene: TRBJ1-4
CDR3 length: 15
V gene: TRBV10-3
CDR3 protein: CAISDLLGNNEKLFF

J gene: TRBJ2-2
CDR3 length: 16
V gene: TRBV5-1
CDR3 protein: CASSSGYLANTGELFF

J gene: TRBJ2-2
CDR3 length: 12
V gene: TRBV20-1
CDR3 protein: CSTRANTGELFF

J gene: TRBJ2-7
CDR3 length: 19
V gene: TRBV11-2
CDR3 protein: CASSPDGTGLILRSYEQYF

J gene: TRBJ1-2
CDR3 length: 11
V gene: TRBV7-2
CDR3 protein: CASSSQKGYTF

J gene: TRBJ1-1
CDR3 length: 14
V gene: TRBV5-4
CDR3 protein: CASSLPQGYTEAFF

J gene: TRBJ2-1
CDR3 length: 15
V gene: TRBV19
CDR3 protein: CASSSLRSGGNEQFF

J gene: TRBJ2-2
CDR3 length: 14
V gene: TRBV18
CDR3 protein: CASFSDQNNGELFF

J gene: TRBJ2-2
CDR3 length: 17
V gene: TRBV4-1
CDR3 protein: CASSHPRGDANTGELFF

J gene: TRBJ2-7
CDR3 length: 12
V gene: TRBV11-2
CDR3 protein: CASSLFGDEQYF

J gene: TRBJ2-1
CDR3 length: 16
V gene: TRBV6-2/TRBV6-3
CDR3 protein: CASSVAAPGQGGEQFF

J gene: TRBJ2-6
CDR3 length: 13
V gene: TRBV28
CDR3 protein: CASSARGANVLTF

J gene: TRBJ2-5
CDR3 length: 13
V gene: TRBV20-1
CDR3 protein: CSAPPLVGETQYF

J gene: TRBJ2-3
CDR3 length: 16
V gene: TRBV11-3
CDR3 protein: CASSVGRGQGTDTQYF

J gene: TRBJ1-1
CDR3 length: 16
V gene: TRBV5-1
CDR3 protein: CASRVGAGALDTEAFF

J gene: TRBJ2-1
CDR3 length: 16
V gene: TRBV27
CDR3 protein: CASSWIRGLSYNEQFF

J gene: TRBJ2-7
CDR3 length: 13
V gene: TRBV20-1
CDR3 protein: CSARDGRGDEQYF

J gene: TRBJ2-1
CDR3 length: 15
V gene: TRBV20-1
CDR3 protein: CSARGRVRSYNEQFF

J gene: TRBJ1-2
CDR3 length: 15
V gene: TRBV5-5
CDR3 protein: CASSSSPTGNYGYTF

J gene: TRBJ2-4
CDR3 length: 16
V gene: TRBV5-1
CDR3 protein: CASSHRTGEQKNIQYF

J gene: TRBJ2-7
CDR3 length: 13
V gene: TRBV20-1
CDR3 protein: CSASSLQTYEQYF

J gene: TRBJ2-4
CDR3 length: 16
V gene: TRBV18
CDR3 protein: CASSDRGTQAKNIQYF

J gene: TRBJ2-2
CDR3 length: 18
V gene: TRBV3-1
CDR3 protein: CASSPSGTRGLGSGELFF

J gene: TRBJ2-7
CDR3 length: 14
V gene: TRBV20-1
CDR3 protein: CSASPWTGTYEQYF

J gene: TRBJ2-7
CDR3 length: 15
V gene: TRBV28
CDR3 protein: CASSSLAGGTGEQYF

J gene: TRBJ1-3
CDR3 length: 18
V gene: TRBV2
CDR3 protein: CASSRRESKQGRGNTIYF

J gene: TRBJ2-3
CDR3 length: 15
V gene: TRBV7-9
CDR3 protein: CASSQTSGRTDTQYF

J gene: TRBJ2-1
CDR3 length: 15
V gene: TRBV7-2
CDR3 protein: CASSLVTGGNNEQFF

J gene: TRBJ1-2
CDR3 length: 14
V gene: TRBV4-3
CDR3 protein: CASSQQGQTYGYTF

J gene: TRBJ1-1
CDR3 length: 14
V gene: TRBV5-4
CDR3 protein: CASRDRAMNTEAFF

J gene: TRBJ2-2
CDR3 length: 16
V gene: TRBV5-1
CDR3 protein: CASSSLAGKDTGELFF

J gene: TRBJ2-7
CDR3 length: 15
V gene: TRBV4-1
CDR3 protein: CASSQDYGDYYEQYF

J gene: TRBJ2-3
CDR3 length: 13
V gene: TRBV29-1
CDR3 protein: CSVFGGRTDTQYF

J gene: TRBJ2-1
CDR3 length: 16
V gene: TRBV5-1
CDR3 protein: CASSLAMARELSEQFF

J gene: TRBJ2-2
CDR3 length: 15
V gene: TRBV6-1
CDR3 protein: CASSPGGPMSGELFF

J gene: TRBJ1-6
CDR3 length: 16
V gene: TRBV7-2
CDR3 protein: CASSAPGTGKNSPLHF

J gene: TRBJ1-2
CDR3 length: 12
V gene: TRBV5-5
CDR3 protein: CASSPLGDGYTF

J gene: TRBJ1-2
CDR3 length: 13
V gene: TRBV7-9
CDR3 protein: CASKTGEHYGYTF

J gene: TRBJ1-6
CDR3 length: 15
V gene: TRBV5-1
CDR3 protein: CASSLDLTGNSPLHF

J gene: TRBJ2-7
CDR3 length: 13
V gene: TRBV12-3/TRBV12-4
CDR3 protein: CASSLQGGNQQYF

J gene: TRBJ1-5
CDR3 length: 11
V gene: TRBV28
CDR3 protein: CASSLGQPQHF

J gene: TRBJ2-5
CDR3 length: 16
V gene: TRBV11-2
CDR3 protein: CASSSTGSLAGETQYF

J gene: TRBJ2-7
CDR3 length: 16
V gene: TRBV20-1
CDR3 protein: CSATHDTSNPSYEQYF

J gene: TRBJ2-7
CDR3 length: 14
V gene: TRBV2
CDR3 protein: CASSVELDSYEQYF

J gene: TRBJ2-7
CDR3 length: 15
V gene: TRBV15
CDR3 protein: CATSRGGTVSYEQYF

J gene: TRBJ2-2
CDR3 length: 15
V gene: TRBV7-9
CDR3 protein: CASSLSTGGTGELFF

J gene: TRBJ2-7
CDR3 length: 14
V gene: TRBV3-1
CDR3 protein: CASSQDPGSGEQYF

J gene: TRBJ2-1
CDR3 length: 13
V gene: TRBV20-1
CDR3 protein: CSARKLLAYEQFF

J gene: TRBJ1-2
CDR3 length: 16
V gene: TRBV5-1
CDR3 protein: CASSSGLLGPNYGYTF

J gene: TRBJ2-5
CDR3 length: 11
V gene: TRBV28
CDR3 protein: CASSTWGTQYF

J gene: TRBJ2-7
CDR3 length: 14
V gene: TRBV5-1
CDR3 protein: CASSHGTGSYEQYF

J gene: TRBJ2-7
CDR3 length: 13
V gene: TRBV7-9
CDR3 protein: CASSFIPEYEQYF

J gene: TRBJ2-1
CDR3 length: 18
V gene: TRBV5-1
CDR3 protein: CASSPSRGQAISYNEQFF

J gene: TRBJ2-6
CDR3 length: 14
V gene: TRBV20-1
CDR3 protein: CSARMGVGANVLTF

J gene: TRBJ2-1
CDR3 length: 14
V gene: TRBV20-1
CDR3 protein: CSAIGTRTFNEQFF

J gene: TRBJ2-3
CDR3 length: 12
V gene: TRBV11-3
CDR3 protein: CASSNMTDTQYF